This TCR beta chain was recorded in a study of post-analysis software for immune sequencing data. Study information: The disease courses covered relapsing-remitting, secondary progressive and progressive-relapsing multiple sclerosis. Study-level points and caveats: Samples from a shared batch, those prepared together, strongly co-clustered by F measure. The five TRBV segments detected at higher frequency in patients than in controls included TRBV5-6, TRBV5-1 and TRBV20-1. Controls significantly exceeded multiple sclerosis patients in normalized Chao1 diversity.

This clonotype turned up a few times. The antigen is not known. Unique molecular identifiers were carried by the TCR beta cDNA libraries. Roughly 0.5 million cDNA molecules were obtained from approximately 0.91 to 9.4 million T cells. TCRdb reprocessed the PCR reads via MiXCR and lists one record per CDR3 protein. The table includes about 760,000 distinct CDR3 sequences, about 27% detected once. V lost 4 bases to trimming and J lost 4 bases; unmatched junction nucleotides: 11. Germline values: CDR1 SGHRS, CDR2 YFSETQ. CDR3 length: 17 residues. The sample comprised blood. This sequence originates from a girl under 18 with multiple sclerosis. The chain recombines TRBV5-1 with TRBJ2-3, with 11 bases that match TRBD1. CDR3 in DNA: TGCGCCAGCAGCCTACGAATCCGGGGACAGGGGGCAGATACGCAGTATTTT. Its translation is CASSLRIRGQGADTQYF.